This T cell receptor (beta chain) was identified during a study of metastatic and nonmetastatic thyroid tumors. Study-wide points: Malignant thyroid tumors reportedly exceeded benign nodules significantly in TCR beta diversity, with the difference appearing in blood and tumor.

Details on this clone: No antigen is known for it. A junction end diverges from the germline sequence, so it may reflect a read error.

Ahead of thyroid surgery, no patient had received treatment of any kind. Source study methods: To classify distant metastasis in papillary thyroid cancer, a model was built from CDR3 differences across clinicopathological groups. Using MiXCR, TCRdb reanalyzed the PCR reads. These V and J calls derive from TCRdb rather than the authors' analysis. The sample lists about 53,000 clones; approximately 22% were seen once. The CDR3 extends over 17 amino acids. Germline lookup yields CDR1 SGHVS and CDR2 FQNEAQ. The source material was blood. V and J are TRBV7-8 and TRBJ2-2, with TRBD2 identical over 12 bases. This receptor was taken from a female donor with papillary thyroid cancer or a benign thyroid nodule (not recorded which). Some clones in this sample may be carry-over from other donors' samples. The CDR3 coding sequence is TGTGCCAGCAGCGTGCTAGCGGGAGGGCCAGGGACCGGGGATCTGTTTTTT. This sequence encodes CASSVLAGGPGTGDLFF.